What follows is one T cell receptor beta chain and its context. The antigen is not known. These data are taken from a study of OX40 agonist ivuxolimab in advanced cancers. Study outcomes and limitations: Dose levels from 0.1 to 3.0 mg/kg saw CD4+ and CD8+ blood T cells expand clonally by week 6.

Produced via immunoSEQ multiplex PCR; TCRdb's table is partial and in-frame only. In the table there are some 59,000 clones, approximately 82% of which are singletons. V dropped 3 bases and J dropped 1; count of bases not matched to a gene: 2. The CDR3 covers 15 residues. Per the germline V gene, CDR1 is KGHSH and CDR2 is LQKENI. Source: CD4+ or CD8+ T cells sorted from blood, taken in a trial of the OX40 agonist ivuxolimab. V gene TRBV18 combines with J gene TRBJ2-2; 7 nucleotides align to TRBD1. The clonotype originates from an adult with an advanced solid tumor such as melanoma, head and neck, liver or kidney cancer. CDR3 loop: CASSPRQGNTGELFF. DNA of the CDR3: TGTGCCAGCTCACCGCGACAGGGGAACACCGGGGAGCTGTTTTTT.